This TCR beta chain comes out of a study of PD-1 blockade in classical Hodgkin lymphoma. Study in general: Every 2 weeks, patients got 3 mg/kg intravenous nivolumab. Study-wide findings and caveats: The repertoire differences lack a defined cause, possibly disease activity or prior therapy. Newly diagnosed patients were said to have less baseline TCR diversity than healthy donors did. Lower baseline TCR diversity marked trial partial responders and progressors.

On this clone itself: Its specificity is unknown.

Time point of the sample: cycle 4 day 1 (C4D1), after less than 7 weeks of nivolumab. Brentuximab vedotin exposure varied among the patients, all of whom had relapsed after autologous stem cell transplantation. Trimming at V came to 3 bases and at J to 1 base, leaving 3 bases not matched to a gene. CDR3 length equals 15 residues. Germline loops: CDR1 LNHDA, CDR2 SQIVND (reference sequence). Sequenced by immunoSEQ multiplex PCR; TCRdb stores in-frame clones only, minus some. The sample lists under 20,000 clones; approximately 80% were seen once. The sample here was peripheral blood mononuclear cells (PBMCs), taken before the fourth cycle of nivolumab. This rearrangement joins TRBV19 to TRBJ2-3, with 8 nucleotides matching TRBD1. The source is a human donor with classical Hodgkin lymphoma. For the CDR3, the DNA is TGTGCCAGTAGTATGACGGGACAGGGCACAGATACGCAGTATTTT. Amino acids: CASSMTGQGTDTQYF.